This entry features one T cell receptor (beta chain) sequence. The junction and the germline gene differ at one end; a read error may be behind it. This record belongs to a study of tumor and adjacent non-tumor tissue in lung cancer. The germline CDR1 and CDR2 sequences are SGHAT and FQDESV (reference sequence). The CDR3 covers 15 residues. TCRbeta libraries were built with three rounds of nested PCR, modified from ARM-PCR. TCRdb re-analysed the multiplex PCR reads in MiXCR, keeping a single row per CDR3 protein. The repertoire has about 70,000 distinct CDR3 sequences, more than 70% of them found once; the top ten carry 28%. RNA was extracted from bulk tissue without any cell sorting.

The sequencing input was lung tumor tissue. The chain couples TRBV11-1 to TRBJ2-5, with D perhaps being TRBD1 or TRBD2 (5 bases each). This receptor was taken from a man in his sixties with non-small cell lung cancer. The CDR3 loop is CANRTGTVGKEAQYF. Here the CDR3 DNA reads TGTGCCAACAGGACCGGGACCGTCGGTAAAGAGGCCCAGTACTTC.